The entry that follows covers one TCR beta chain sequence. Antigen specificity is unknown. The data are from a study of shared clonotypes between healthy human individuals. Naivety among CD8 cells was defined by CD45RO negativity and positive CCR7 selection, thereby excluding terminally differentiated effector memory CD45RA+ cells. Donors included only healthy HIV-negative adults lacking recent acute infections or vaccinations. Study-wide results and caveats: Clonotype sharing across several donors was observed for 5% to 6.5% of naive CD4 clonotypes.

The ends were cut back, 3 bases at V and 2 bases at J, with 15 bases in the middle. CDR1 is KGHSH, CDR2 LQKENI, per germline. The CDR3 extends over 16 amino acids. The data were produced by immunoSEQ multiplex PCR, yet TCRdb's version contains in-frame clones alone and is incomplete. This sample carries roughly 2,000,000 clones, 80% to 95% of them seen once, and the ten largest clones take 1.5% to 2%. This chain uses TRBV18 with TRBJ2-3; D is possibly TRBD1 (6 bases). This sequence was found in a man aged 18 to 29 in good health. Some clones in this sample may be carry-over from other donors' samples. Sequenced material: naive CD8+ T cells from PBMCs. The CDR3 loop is CASSPPPGAYTDTQYF. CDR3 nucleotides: TGTGCCAGCTCACCCCCCCCAGGGGCCTACACAGATACGCAGTATTTT.